Reported below is one T cell receptor beta chain. Its antigen remains undetermined. No base quality information exists; no much larger clone differs at one position. Distinct nucleotide sequences in the sample also encode this CDR3. The sample originates from a study of cytomegalovirus exposure and HLA in healthy donors (dated by TCRdb to about 2017). Some background on the complete study: An earlier analysis of 587 of the donors reported 276 Gb of sequence data and around 100 million unique TCR beta sequences obtained from approximately 180 million T cells. About 310 gigabases of sequencing data and 70 million to 85 million unique TCR sequences were included in an early release covering about 700 HLA-typed donors. Of the 300 to 500 genotyped donors, less than 85% were placed in the genetic ancestry cluster associated with self-reported Caucasian donors. The aim of the study was to test whether cataloging public T cell receptors could identify signatures of past pathogen exposure. The study profiled the T cell repertoires of more than 500 subjects by immunosequencing and related them to cytomegalovirus serostatus. Besides the first cohort of around 670 subjects, a separate validation cohort made up of 90 to 150 different subjects was used. To predict cytomegalovirus infection status, the study brought together high-throughput TCR immunosequencing, statistical association of individual TCRs with disease status, and machine learning. A later analysis re-analyzed previously published TCR beta repertoires from 600 to 850 donors and added high-resolution HLA genotyping to study TCR occurrence patterns. Rather than using new phenotypic data, the later analysis identified candidate immune exposures from TCR beta sequences and from how often those sequences occurred across donors. To decide whether each TCR beta V gene segment behaved as functional or pseudogenic, an earlier analysis of fewer than 750 of the donors relied on high-throughput TCR beta sequencing. Alongside the repertoire data, information on donor age, sex, ethnicity and CMV serostatus was compiled. A later genetic analysis used genome-wide SNP genotypes for about 55% of the 666 donors, treating that subset as a discovery cohort. Every discovery cohort repertoire had been produced on one sequencing platform. Class I and class II HLA loci were covered by the typing at four-digit resolution. Typing coverage varied by locus: about 629-640 donors for A, B, C, DRB1 and DQB1; 500 to 550 for DQA1; about 570 for DPA1; approximately 470 for DPB1. Roughly five DR-DQ haplotypes were handled as single units for association and clustering, since linkage in the cohort was strong. On average, around 230,000 unique TCR beta nucleotide sequences were sequenced per donor among several hundred genotyped donors of the cohort, with around 19% of those sequences being non-productive. What the study reported, not specific to this receptor: While some public TCRs were present in many individuals, most TCR sequences turned up only very rarely across donors. This cohort had only TCR beta chains sequenced, and the lack of alpha or paired-chain data limited which features could be detected. In a later analysis, several top co-occurrence clusters were reported to appear linked to parvovirus B19, influenza, CMV and Epstein-Barr virus. A total of fewer than 200 TCR beta chains were listed by the study as associated with cytomegalovirus. Sequencing depth was assumed to be roughly uniform across donors in the presence/absence analyses, though that assumption may not hold. An association between a missense DCLRE1C variant and V-gene and J-gene trimming of TCR beta chains was found in a later genetic analysis and replicated in an independent cohort. The authors suggested that the approach could potentially be extended to other disease states and immunological phenotypes. Correlated functional status among segregating V segments might reflect linkage disequilibrium, but an unknown experimental factor could not be ruled out. Cytomegalovirus status was reported to be diagnosed by the classifier with high specificity and sensitivity in both the original and validation cohorts. A later analysis found that TCR association rates varied across HLA loci, with DRB1 alleles showing the most associated TCRs and HLA-C alleles the fewest. In vitro tests confirmed that a few of the cytomegalovirus-associated TCR beta chains recognize cytomegalovirus antigens. In a later analysis, HLA-associated TCR beta chains were found to be more clonally expanded and to have lower generation probabilities than equally common non-associated chains. Compared with the 666-donor mean, donors in an Asian-associated ancestry cluster had fewer N-insertions in productive TCRs, according to a later genetic analysis. A later analysis found that most CMV-associated TCR beta chains appeared HLA-restricted, with HLA associations seemingly driven largely by CMV exposure. A further reported finding was that TCR beta sequences accurately predicted the HLA-A and HLA-B alleles for most subjects in the first cohort. The sequencing pipeline was judged likely to have produced a cluster of highly shared sequence variants as a technical artifact. Immune exposure information for the cohort was limited to CMV serostatus. Broadly in line with IMGT annotations, most TCR beta V segments showed up in productive rearrangements about 87% or about 30% of the time in an earlier analysis of several hundred of the donors. The 87-base-pair reads could not distinguish some IMGT-functional V segments, including TRBV6-2 and TRBV6-3, so those segments were excluded. In a later analysis, some 18,000 TCR beta sequences were associated with specific HLA alleles at a false discovery rate of 0.05. Strong co-occurrence of HLA alleles, especially DR and DQ, made assigning TCR associations to individual alleles difficult. Because HLA typing was unavailable for some donors at each locus, only the typed subset was used in association tests. The earlier analysis of some 540 of the donors excluded approximately 17 rarely observed V segments, including chromosome 9 orphons, because counts were too low.

CDR1 and CDR2, looked up from the germline V gene, are MNHEY and SVGAGI. Trimming takes 6 bases from V and 6 bases from J, and the germline ends sit 18 bases apart. There are 15 amino acids in the CDR3, from cysteine to phenylalanine inclusive. CDR3 DNA is the only sequence kept; it has 45 bases, read in frame from the first base. Library creation used the immunoSEQ multiplex PCR assay. For the multiplex PCR, a mixture combining 60 forward primers for TCR Vbeta segments and 13 reverse primers for TCR Jbeta segments was used. Amplification of the CDR3 region of rearranged TCR beta genes was performed with a multiplex PCR assay on genomic DNA. Amplified TCR beta libraries were sequenced as 87-base-pair reads on the Illumina HiSeq System. In the source study's methods: Across the 500 to 700 repertoires, a later analysis counted approximately 83 million unique TCR beta chains, 9 million to 14 million of which were shared by at least two donors. To remove PCR and sequencing errors, raw reads were error-corrected and collapsed into unique sequences using a nearest-neighbor algorithm that merged closely related sequences. CDR3 sequences were aligned to IMGT reference sequences to assign V, D and J gene segments. For a sequence to be retained, a match of at least six nucleotides to both a V gene segment and a J gene segment was required. Rearrangements were called productive when the CDR3 lacked stop codons and stayed in frame with V and J; all others were non-productive. Following IMGT convention, CDR3 was defined as the stretch from the second conserved V-encoded cysteine up to the conserved J-encoded phenylalanine. Sequences without an unambiguous match to a single V gene segment were excluded from the earlier analysis of 587 of the donors. In an earlier analysis of 450 to 700 of the donors, V segments were called functional above 56.7% productive rearrangements and were called segregating when the between-donor standard deviation exceeded 5%. To diagnose cytomegalovirus status from the catalog of TCR beta chain sequences, a statistical classification framework was built. V and J gene assignment, in a later analysis, came from comparing TCR nucleotide sequences with IMGT/GENE-DB human TR gene sequences. A later analysis assigned CDR3 sequences and most-parsimonious VDJ recombination scenarios with the TCRdist pipeline. A later analysis defined each TCR beta chain by its CDR3 amino acid sequence plus V-gene family, and excluded reads lacking a unique V-gene family. To address suspected cross-contamination and a sequencing artifact, a later analysis removed 592 highly shared, low-generation-probability nucleotide sequences. In a later analysis, a clonal expansion index for each public chain was calculated from normalized within-repertoire ranks of inferred template counts. In a later analysis, generation probabilities were computed using a VDJ recombination model fitted to out-of-frame rearrangements, and the results were checked against IGoR. A later analysis scored TCR-TCR, TCR-HLA and TCR-CMV co-occurrence with hypergeometric tests, applying a repertoire-size bias correction to TCR pairs. A later analysis estimated false discovery rates by permuting HLA or CMV assignments 20 times. In a later analysis, co-occurring TCRs were grouped using DBSCAN, and TCRdist sequence similarity was added for clustering within HLA-allele-positive subsets. Repertoires with fewer than 30,000 or more than 120,000 public chains were left out of co-occurrence clustering, as were five repertoires with anomalous nucleotide sharing. The clones in this table, taken by TCRdb from immuneACCESS, are in-frame only. Not every clone is retained; where verified, under half of the shortfall comes from an unresolved V gene, and the cause of the rest is unknown. V, J and clone size reflect that table, while D and trimming were determined from the DNA. The sample table contains about 160,000 clones; only one count was recorded for just under 80% of them. The biggest ten clones account for 1.3% of the sample.

The cohort was made up of under 800 healthy bone marrow donors. All cohort members were sampled while nominally healthy, although unrecorded immune exposures were likely present. The donor was CMV seronegative and was included in the group of about 350 seronegative cohort members. Every donor gave a peripheral blood sample, and the peripheral blood mononuclear cells from that sample were used for TCR beta sequencing. The Qiagen DNeasy Blood Extraction Kit was used to extract genomic DNA from the blood cell samples. Sample: PBMCs. The receptor's source is a man aged 30 to 39 in good health and CMV-seronegative. The V gene is TRBV6-5 and the J gene is TRBJ2-1; a weak D assignment points to TRBD2 (5 bases agree). The encoded CDR3 is CASRGSRRGFNEQFF. The nucleotide sequence reads as follows: TGTGCCAGCAGGGGGAGTCGACGCGGATTCAATGAGCAGTTCTTC.